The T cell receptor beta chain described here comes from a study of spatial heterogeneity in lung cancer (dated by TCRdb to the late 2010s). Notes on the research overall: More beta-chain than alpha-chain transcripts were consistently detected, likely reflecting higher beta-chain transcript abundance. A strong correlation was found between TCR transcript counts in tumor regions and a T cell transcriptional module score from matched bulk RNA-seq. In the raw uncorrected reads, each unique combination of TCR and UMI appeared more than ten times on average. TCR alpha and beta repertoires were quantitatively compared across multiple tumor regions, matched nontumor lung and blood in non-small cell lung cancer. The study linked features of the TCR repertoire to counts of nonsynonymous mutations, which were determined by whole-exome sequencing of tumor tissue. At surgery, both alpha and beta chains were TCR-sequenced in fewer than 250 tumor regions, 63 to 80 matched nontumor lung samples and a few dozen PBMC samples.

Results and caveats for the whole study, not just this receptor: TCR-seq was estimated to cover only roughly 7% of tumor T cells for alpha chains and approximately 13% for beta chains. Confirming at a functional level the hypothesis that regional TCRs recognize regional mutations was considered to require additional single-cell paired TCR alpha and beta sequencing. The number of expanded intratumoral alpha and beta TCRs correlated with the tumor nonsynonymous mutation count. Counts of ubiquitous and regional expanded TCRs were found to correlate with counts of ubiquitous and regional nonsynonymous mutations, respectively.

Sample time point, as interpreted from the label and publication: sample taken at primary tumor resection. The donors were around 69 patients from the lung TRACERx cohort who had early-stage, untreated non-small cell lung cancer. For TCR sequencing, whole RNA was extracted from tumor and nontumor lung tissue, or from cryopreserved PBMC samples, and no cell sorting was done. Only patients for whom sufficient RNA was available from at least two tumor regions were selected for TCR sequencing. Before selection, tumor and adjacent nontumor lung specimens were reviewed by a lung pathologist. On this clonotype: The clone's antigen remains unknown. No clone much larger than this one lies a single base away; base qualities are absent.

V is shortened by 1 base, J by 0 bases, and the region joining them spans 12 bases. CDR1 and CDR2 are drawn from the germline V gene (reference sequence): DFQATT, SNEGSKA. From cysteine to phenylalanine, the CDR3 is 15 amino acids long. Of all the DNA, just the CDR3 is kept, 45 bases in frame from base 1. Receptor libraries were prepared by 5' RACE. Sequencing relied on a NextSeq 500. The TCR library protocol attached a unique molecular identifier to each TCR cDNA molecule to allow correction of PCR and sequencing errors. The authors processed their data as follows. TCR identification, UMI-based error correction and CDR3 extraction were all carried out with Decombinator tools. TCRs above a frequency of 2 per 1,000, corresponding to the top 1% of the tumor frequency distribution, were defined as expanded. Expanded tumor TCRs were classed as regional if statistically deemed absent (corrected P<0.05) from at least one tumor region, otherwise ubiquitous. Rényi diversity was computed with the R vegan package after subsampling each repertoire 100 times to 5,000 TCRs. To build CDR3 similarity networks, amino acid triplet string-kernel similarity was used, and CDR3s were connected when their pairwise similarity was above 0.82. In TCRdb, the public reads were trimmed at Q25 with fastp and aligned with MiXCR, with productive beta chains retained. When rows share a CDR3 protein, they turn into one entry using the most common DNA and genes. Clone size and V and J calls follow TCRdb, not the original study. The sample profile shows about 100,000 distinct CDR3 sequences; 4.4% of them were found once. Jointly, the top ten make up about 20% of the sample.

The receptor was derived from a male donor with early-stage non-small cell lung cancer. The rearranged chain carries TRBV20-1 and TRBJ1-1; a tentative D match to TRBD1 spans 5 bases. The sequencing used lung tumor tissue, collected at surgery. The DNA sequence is TGCAGTGCTAGAGCTTGGGACTCTCTGAACACTGAAGCTTTCTTT. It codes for CSARAWDSLNTEAFF.